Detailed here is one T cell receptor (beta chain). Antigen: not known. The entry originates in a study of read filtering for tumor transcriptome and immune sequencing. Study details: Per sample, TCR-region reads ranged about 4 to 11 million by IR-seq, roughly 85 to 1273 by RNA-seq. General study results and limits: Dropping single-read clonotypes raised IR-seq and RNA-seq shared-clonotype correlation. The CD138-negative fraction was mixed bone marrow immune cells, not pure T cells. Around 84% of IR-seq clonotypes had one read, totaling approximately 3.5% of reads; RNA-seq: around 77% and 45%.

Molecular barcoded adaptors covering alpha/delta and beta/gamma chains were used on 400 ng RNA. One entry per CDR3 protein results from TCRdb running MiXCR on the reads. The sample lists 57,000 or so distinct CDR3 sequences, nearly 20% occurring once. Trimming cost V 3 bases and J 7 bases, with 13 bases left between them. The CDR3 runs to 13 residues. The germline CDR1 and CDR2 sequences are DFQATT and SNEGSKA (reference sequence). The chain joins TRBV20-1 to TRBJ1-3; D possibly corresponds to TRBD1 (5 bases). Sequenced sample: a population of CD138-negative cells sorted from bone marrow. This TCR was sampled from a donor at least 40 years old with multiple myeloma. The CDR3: CSARSRDSNTIYF. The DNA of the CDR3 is TGCAGTGCTAGGTCCCGGGACTCCAACACCATATATTTT.